This TCR beta chain was captured by sequencing in a study of shared clonotypes between healthy human individuals. Between the trimmed V and J ends, which lost 1 base and 11 bases, there was a span of 20 bases. CDR1 is LGHNA and CDR2 is YNFKEQ in the germline V gene. CDR3 size: 15 residues. Sequencing was performed with immunoSEQ multiplex PCR; in TCRdb, only in-frame clones are kept and a portion is missing. The repertoire includes 2 million to 2.5 million clones, 85% to 95% of them detected once, and approximately 0.4% sits in the top ten. Study-level findings and limits: Non-shared clonotypes had lower generation probabilities than clonotypes shared by all four sorted-subset donors.

Nashville, Tennessee was home to all donors, who were Caucasian adults. As regards this clone: Its antigen is unknown.

The sequence was collected from a man younger than 30 in good health. Some clones in this sample may be carry-over from other donors' samples. The rearrangement uses TRBV4-2 and TRBJ2-5; D is tentatively TRBD1 or TRBD2 (5 bases each). Input material: naive CD4+ T cells from PBMCs. Indicated subset: CD45RA+ positively selected. This chain's CDR3 is CASSQARVLRGEQYF. DNA for the CDR3: TGTGCCAGCAGCCAAGCCCGGGTCCTAAGAGGGGAGCAGTACTTC.